A selection of T cell receptor beta chains follows, all from one sample in a study of T cell changes during pregnancy in multiple sclerosis. Measured with immunoSEQ multiplex PCR; TCRdb has only the in-frame clones, and not every one. The repertoire includes 70,000 to 100,000 clones, about 94% of them detected once, and roughly 2.2% sits in the top ten. Sequences were derived from peripheral blood, sampled in the third trimester of pregnancy. The receptors originated from a female donor with multiple sclerosis, enrolled in a pregnancy study. Both conserved end residues are part of each CDR3. Fields, in order: CDR3 protein, V gene, D gene. D genes are given only for firm matches.

CDR3aa: CASSSNLGELFF; v_gene: TRBV7-2; d_gene: -
CDR3aa: CASSLSGTGGEQFF; v_gene: TRBV7-3; d_gene: TRBD1
CDR3aa: CASLYTSNTEAFF; v_gene: TRBV7-8; d_gene: -
CDR3aa: CAISSSGTDSYEQYF; v_gene: TRBV10-3; d_gene: TRBD1
CDR3aa: CASSPAATDTQYF; v_gene: TRBV7-9; d_gene: -
CDR3aa: CASSLAGTSGKETQYF; v_gene: TRBV7-2; d_gene: TRBD2
CDR3aa: CASSLKRDYGYTF; v_gene: TRBV2; d_gene: -
CDR3aa: CAITRDRGHFMTEAFF; v_gene: TRBV7-9; d_gene: TRBD1
CDR3aa: CASSLDKGLAGVSYNEQFF; v_gene: TRBV11-3; d_gene: TRBD2
CDR3aa: CASSQWGGGTQYF; v_gene: TRBV5-6; d_gene: TRBD2
CDR3aa: CASSSLDRAHYGYTF; v_gene: TRBV27; d_gene: TRBD1
CDR3aa: CASSHGGPPLSQYF; v_gene: TRBV28; d_gene: -
CDR3aa: CASSPKGANQPQHF; v_gene: TRBV6-1; d_gene: TRBD1
CDR3aa: CASSYSNRGLDGYTF; v_gene: TRBV6-5; d_gene: TRBD1
CDR3aa: CASSLGTGGLLGNQPQHF; v_gene: TRBV28; d_gene: TRBD1